This entry lists 11 T cell receptor beta chains sequenced from one sample in a study of blood T cell repertoires in COVID-19. Profiled with immunoSEQ multiplex PCR; TCRdb holds only in-frame clones, not every one. The data contain about 110,000 clones, 82% of them singletons. The sequenced material came from peripheral blood. These receptors were collected from a man in his 70s with acute or convalescent COVID-19.

The gene calls are TRBV5-1 and TRBJ1-4, with TRBD1 matching 7 bases. Germline assignment: CDR1 SGHRS and CDR2 YFSETQ. The CDR3 covers 16 residues. J was trimmed by 1 base and V by 0 bases; bases with no gene match: 3. The CDR3 DNA is TGCGCCAGCAGCTTGGGCGACAGGGAAACTAATGAAAAACTGTTTTTT. Translating it yields CASSLGDRETNEKLFF. Supplemented by reference TRBV5-1 and TRBJ1-4, the full variable domain reads KAGVTQTPRYLIKTRGQQVTLSCSPISGHRSVSWYQQTPGQGLQFLFEYFSETQRNKGNFPGRFSGRQFSNSRSEMNVSTLELGDSALYLCASSLGDRETNEKLFFGSGTQLSVL.

This sequence joins TRBV19 and TRBJ1-5, with TRBD1 matching over 7 bases. This CDR3 has 16 amino acids. CDR1 and CDR2 (germline): LNHDA, SQIVND (reference sequence). J gave up 6 bases and V 5 bases, and 13 bases lay outside the gene matches. The chain's CDR3 is CASSDGRGGVGQPQHF. DNA of the CDR3: TGTGCCAGTAGTGATGGACGAGGGGGCGTGGGTCAGCCCCAGCATTTT.

The CDR3 spells CASRNSGANVLTF. The CDR3, as DNA: TGTGCCAGCAGAAATAGTGGGGCCAACGTCCTGACTTTC. The chain links TRBV27 to TRBJ2-6; D gene unclear. CDR1 is MNHEY, CDR2 SMNVEV, per germline (reference sequence). Trimming removed 6 bases at V and 3 bases at J, with 6 bases between. This CDR3 region has 13 residues. Complete variable domain (other parts from reference TRBV27 and TRBJ2-6): EAQVTQNPRYLITVTGKKLTVTCSQNMNHEYMSWYRQDPGLGLRQIYYSMNVEVTDKGDVPEGYKVSRKEKRNFPLILESPSPNQTSLYFCASRNSGANVLTFGAGSRLTVL.

The chain uses TRBV19 and TRBJ2-5; a weak D match, TRBD1 (6 bases). CDR1 and CDR2 from the germline V gene are LNHDA and SQIVND (reference sequence). V lost 9 bases and J 4 bases, leaving 15 bases between the germline ends. The CDR3 has 13 amino acids. The CDR3 DNA follows: TGTGCCAGCGGAACCTCAGGGGTAGAGACCCAGTACTTC. Encoded protein: CASGTSGVETQYF.

This clone was seen just once. The chain joins TRBV30 to TRBJ2-2; D possibly corresponds to TRBD2 (6 bases). This CDR3 spans 14 amino acids. Germline V gene lookup returns CDR1 GTSNPN and CDR2 SVGIG (reference sequence). V dropped 2 bases and J dropped 7 bases, with 14 bases sitting between them. The CDR3 DNA follows: TGTGCCTGGAGTTTCGGGCTCGGGGGCGGGGAGCTGTTTTTT. Translating gives CAWSFGLGGGELFF.

The chain employs TRBV5-4 and TRBJ1-3; D gene ambiguous. Trimming left V 0 bases short and J 4 bases short, with 11 bases between. Germline lookup yields CDR1 SGHNT and CDR2 YYREEE (reference sequence). CDR3 length: 15 residues. The CDR3 protein is CASSLVSGSGNTIYF. In DNA form, the CDR3 reads TGTGCCAGCAGCTTGGTTTCGGGATCGGGAAACACCATATATTTT.

The chain joins TRBV19 to TRBJ1-1; 8 nucleotides agree with TRBD1. Germline values: CDR1 LNHDA, CDR2 SQIVND (reference sequence). V was pared by 7 bases and J by 4 bases, with 5 bases of the junction left unmatched. This CDR3 has 13 amino acids. As DNA, the CDR3 is TGTGCCAGTACCAGGGGGCCGGGCACTGAAGCTTTCTTT. Protein: CASTRGPGTEAFF.

The count of this clone is one. This chain links TRBV6-4 with TRBJ2-1; 10 bases are shared with TRBD2. The V segment lost 2 bases and the J segment 10 bases; nucleotides outside the gene matches: 8. Germline CDR1 is MRHNA and CDR2 is SNTAGT. This CDR3 is 15 amino acids long. This CDR3 reads CASSDGLAGAGEQFF. The CDR3 region has the DNA TGTGCCAGCAGTGACGGCCTAGCGGGAGCAGGGGAGCAGTTCTTC.

In its sample, this clone was seen a few times. This sequence joins TRBV7-3 and TRBJ2-7; the D is unclear. Germline V gives CDR1 SGHTA, CDR2 FQGTGA. The germline V and J ends were trimmed by 5 bases and 0 bases, with 8 bases remaining between them. The CDR3 totals 13 residues. The CDR3 spells CASSVTGSYEQYF. The CDR3 region has the DNA TGTGCCAGCAGCGTGACGGGCTCCTACGAGCAGTACTTC.

The chain couples TRBV12-3 or TRBV12-4 to TRBJ2-5; a possible D gene is TRBD2 (5 bases). The CDR3 has 13 amino acids. The V and J ends lost 5 bases and 6 bases respectively, with 13 bases between them. The CDR3 DNA is TGTGCCAGCAGTCTCCAACTAGGACAGACCCAGTACTTC. Protein sequence: CASSLQLGQTQYF.

J is TRBJ1-1 and V is TRBV7-9; 10 bases align to TRBD1. CDR3 size: 18 residues. Germline V gene sequence: CDR1 SEHNR, CDR2 FQNEAQ (reference sequence). V was clipped by 1 base and J by 1 base; unmatched bases: 9. CDR3 sequence: CASSLESGTGASNTEAFF. CDR3 nucleotide sequence: TGTGCCAGCAGCTTAGAGTCAGGGACAGGGGCTTCGAACACTGAAGCTTTCTTT.